The entry below describes one T cell receptor beta chain. The data are from a study of blood T cell repertoires in COVID-19. Data came from immunoSEQ multiplex PCR; TCRdb stores just in-frame clones and leaves some out. The sample gives some 27,000 clones, roughly 87% of which show up once; about 13% is in the top ten. In germline, CDR1 is SGHTA, CDR2 FQGTGA. With V trimmed by 0 bases and J by 0 bases, 4 bases remained unmatched. The CDR3 covers 17 residues. The chain has TRBV7-3 and TRBJ1-3, with 8 bases lining up with TRBD1. Sequencing was done on a sample of peripheral blood. This TCR came from a human donor in a cohort sampled during active COVID-19. The donor label of this sample is uncertain. This chain's CDR3 is CASSLTGDRSSGNTIYF. The CDR3 coding sequence is TGTGCCAGCAGCTTAACGGGGGACAGGAGCTCTGGAAACACCATATATTTT.